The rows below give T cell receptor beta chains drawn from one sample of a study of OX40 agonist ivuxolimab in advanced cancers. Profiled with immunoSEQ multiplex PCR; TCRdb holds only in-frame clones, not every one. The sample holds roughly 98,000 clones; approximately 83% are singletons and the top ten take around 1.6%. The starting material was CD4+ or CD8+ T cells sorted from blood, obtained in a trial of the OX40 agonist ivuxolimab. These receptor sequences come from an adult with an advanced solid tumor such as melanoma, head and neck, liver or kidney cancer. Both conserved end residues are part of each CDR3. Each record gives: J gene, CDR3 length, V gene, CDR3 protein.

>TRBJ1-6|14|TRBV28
CASRPGQGYSPLHF
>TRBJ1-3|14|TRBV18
CASSSGSGGNTIYF
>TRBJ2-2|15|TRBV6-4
CASSNSGDGTGELFF
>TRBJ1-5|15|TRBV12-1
CASSPGQKSNQPQHF
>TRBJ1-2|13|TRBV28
CASTPGGLYGYTF
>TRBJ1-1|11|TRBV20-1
CSAREQLGAFF
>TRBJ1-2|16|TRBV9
CASSLNRDRVDDGYTF
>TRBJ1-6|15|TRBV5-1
CASSSGQGAHSPLHF
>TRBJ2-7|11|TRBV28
CASSGAYEQYF
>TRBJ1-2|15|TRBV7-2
CASSLTGQPRGGYTF
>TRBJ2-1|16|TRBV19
CASSIDTASPGNEQFF
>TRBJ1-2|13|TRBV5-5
CASSATYNYGYTF
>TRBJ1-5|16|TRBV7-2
CASSSSGSGGNQPQHF
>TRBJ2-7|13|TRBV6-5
CATQGSTGYEQYF
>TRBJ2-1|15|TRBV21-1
CASSKEWSNYNEQFF
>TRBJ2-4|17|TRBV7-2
CASSLDRDRGPGAVQYF
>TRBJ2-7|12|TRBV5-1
CASRQGTYEQYF
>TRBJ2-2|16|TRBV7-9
CASSYGFSGNTGELFF
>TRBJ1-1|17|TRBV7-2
CASSASPSTALNTEAFF
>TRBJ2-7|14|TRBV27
CASSFRTGGYEQYF
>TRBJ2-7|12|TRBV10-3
CAISSGSYEQYF
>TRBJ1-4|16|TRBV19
CASSTENYRVGEKLFF
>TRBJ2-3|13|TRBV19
CASSYRVADTQYF
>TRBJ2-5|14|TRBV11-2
CASSASRVQETQYF
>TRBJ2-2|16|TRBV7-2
CASSRLAGRATGELFF
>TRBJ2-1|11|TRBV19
CASSTNNEQFF
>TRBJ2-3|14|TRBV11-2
CASSLDTTSDTQYF
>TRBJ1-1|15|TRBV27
CASSSDWGRGTEAFF
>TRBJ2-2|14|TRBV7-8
CASRQGLNTGELFF
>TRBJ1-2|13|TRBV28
CASSLQGAGGYTF
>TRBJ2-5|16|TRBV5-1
CASSLKTGTSGETQYF
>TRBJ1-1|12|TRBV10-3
CAISALATEAFF
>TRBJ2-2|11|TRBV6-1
CASKGGGELFF
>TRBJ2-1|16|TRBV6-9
CASSYSSETNRNEQFF
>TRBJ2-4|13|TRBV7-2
CASSLEPRNIQYF
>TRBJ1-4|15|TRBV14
CASSPSRRFNEKLFF
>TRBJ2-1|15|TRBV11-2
CASSYTSGSVNEQFF
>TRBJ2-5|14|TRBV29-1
CSVSTGGGGGTQYF
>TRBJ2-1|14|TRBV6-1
CASSENNGGIKQFF
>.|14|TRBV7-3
CASSLSGGHYEQYF
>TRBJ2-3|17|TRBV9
CASSVRGLAGLTDTQYF
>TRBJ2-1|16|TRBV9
CASSVAAGGSYNEQFF
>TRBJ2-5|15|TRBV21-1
CASSNNRGRWETQYF
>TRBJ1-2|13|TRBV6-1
CASSTDRDYGYTF
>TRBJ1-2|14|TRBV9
CASSVEGTSYGYTF
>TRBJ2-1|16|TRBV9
CASSVAPGQGSNEQFF
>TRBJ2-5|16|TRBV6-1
CASSESLAANQETQYF
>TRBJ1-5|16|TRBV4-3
CASSQVHGPGNQPQHF
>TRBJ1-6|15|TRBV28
CASSLPYPANSPLHF
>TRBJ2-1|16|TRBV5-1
CASSLGSGNSYNEQFF
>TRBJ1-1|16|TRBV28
CASSKIRDPTEPEAFF
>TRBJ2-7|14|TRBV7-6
CASSSTGQGFEQYF
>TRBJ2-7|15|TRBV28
CASSSASGGSYEQYF
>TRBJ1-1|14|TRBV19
CASSWTGGDTEAFF